This entry is about one TCR beta chain. The CDR3 spans 15 residues. J was trimmed by 6 bases and V by 3 bases; bases with no gene match: 8. The germline V gene encodes CDR1 SGDLS and CDR2 YYNGEE. The data originate from a study of T cell changes during pregnancy in multiple sclerosis. Profiling relied on immunoSEQ multiplex PCR, and the TCRdb table lists in-frame clones only, not all of them. The sample consists of around 59,000 clones, more than 85% of them appearing once. V gene TRBV9 combines with J gene TRBJ2-2, with 7 bases lining up with TRBD1. The sequencing used peripheral blood, collected in the third trimester of pregnancy. The sequence derives from a female donor in good health, enrolled as a control in a pregnancy study. This chain's CDR3 is CASSARTGFAGELFF. The CDR3 region has the DNA TGTGCCAGCAGCGCCCGGACAGGTTTTGCCGGGGAGCTGTTTTTT. Full variable domain (outside the CDR3, taken from reference TRBV9 and TRBJ2-2): DSGVTQTPKHLITATGQRVTLRCSPRSGDLSVYWYQQSLDQGLQFLIQYYNGEERAKGNILERFSAQQFPDLHSELNLSSLELGDSALYFCASSARTGFAGELFFGEGSRLTVL.